The 21 T cell receptor beta chains below all came from one sample that was sequenced in a study of PD-1 blockade in mismatch repair-deficient tumors (dated by TCRdb to about 2017). Preparation of the library involved the immunoSEQ multiplex PCR assay. TCRdb carries this immuneACCESS record with in-frame sequences only. Its versions omit some clonotypes, under half of them owing to an unresolved V gene in the studies checked, with the rest unexplained. The sample yields about 100,000 clones; 82% were counted once. The ten largest clones represent around 6.6% of the sample. The specimen comprised peripheral blood, sampled approximately 35 weeks after starting pembrolizumab. These receptors were collected from an adult with mismatch repair-deficient cancer.

In this sample, this clone turned up a few times. This chain uses TRBV19 with TRBJ2-7; no firm D call. Trimming removed 3 bases at V and 0 bases at J, with 6 bases between. CDR1 LNHDA and CDR2 SQIVND come from the germline V gene (reference sequence). The CDR3 runs 13 residues. CDR3 loop: CASSMRNSYEQYF. CDR3 DNA: TGTGCCAGTAGTATGAGGAACTCCTACGAGCAGTACTTC. Supplemented by reference TRBV19 and TRBJ2-7, the full variable domain reads DGGITQSPKYLFRKEGQNVTLSCEQNLNHDAMYWYRQDPGQGLRLIYYSQIVNDFQKGDIAEGYSVSREKKESFPLTVTSAQKNPTAFYLCASSMRNSYEQYFGPGTRLTVT.

The chain employs TRBV5-1 and TRBJ2-5, with 9 bases identical to TRBD2. This CDR3 is 16 amino acids long. Germline V gene lookup returns CDR1 SGHRS and CDR2 YFSETQ. J gave up 2 bases and V 4 bases, and 9 bases lay outside the gene matches. The CDR3 is CASSMGLAMGQETQYF. The DNA of the CDR3 is TGCGCCAGCAGCATGGGACTAGCCATGGGGCAAGAGACCCAGTACTTC.

Only a few counts were recorded for this clone. The chain combines TRBV6-6 with TRBJ2-7, with D perhaps matching TRBD2 (6 bases). CDR1 MNHNY and CDR2 SVGAGI come from the germline V gene (reference sequence). V lost 0 bases, J lost 4 bases, and 7 bases lay in between. This CDR3 is built from 13 residues. The chain's CDR3 is CASSYSRGYEQYF. DNA of the CDR3: TGTGCCAGCAGTTACTCGCGGGGTTACGAGCAGTACTTC.

The chain uses TRBV25-1 and TRBJ2-1; D is ambiguous. Between the trimmed V and J ends, which lost 5 bases and 3 bases, there was a span of 11 bases. The length of the CDR3 is 14 residues. From germline, CDR1 is MGHDK and CDR2 SYGVNS. The CDR3 nucleotides read TGTGCCAGCAGTCTGGCGTGGGGCTACAATGAGCAGTTCTTC. Protein product: CASSLAWGYNEQFF.

The rearrangement joins TRBV5-6 to TRBJ1-5; D ambiguous. The CDR3 is 14 amino acids. V shed 4 bases and J shed 6 bases, with 14 bases lying between them. Germline CDR1 and CDR2: SGHDT and YYEEEE. The CDR3 protein is CASSEGVVGQPQHF. In nucleotides, the CDR3 is TGTGCCAGCAGCGAGGGTGTTGTGGGTCAGCCCCAGCATTTT.

This CDR3 is CSVESRQETQYF. The CDR3 DNA follows: TGCAGCGTTGAATCCAGGCAAGAGACCCAGTACTTC. V usage is TRBV29-1 and J usage is TRBJ2-5; D ambiguous. This CDR3 is built from 12 residues. V dropped 2 bases and J dropped 2 bases, with 6 bases sitting between them. CDR1 is SQVTM and CDR2 is ANQGSEA in the germline V gene.

This clone occurred once. The genes are TRBV9 and TRBJ2-3; 10 bases map to TRBD2. From germline, CDR1 is SGDLS and CDR2 YYNGEE. The CDR3 is made up of 14 amino acids. The junction had 3 bases not matched to a gene; V was cut back by 4 bases and J by 4 bases. The CDR3 loop is CASSQRGGPDTQYF. CDR3 in DNA: TGTGCCAGCAGCCAGCGGGGGGGGCCAGATACGCAGTATTTT.

This clone is a singleton in its sample. The rearrangement joins TRBV11-2 to TRBJ2-3, with D perhaps TRBD2 (6 bases). CDR3 length: 15 amino acids. Trimming took 5 bases from V and 9 from J, leaving 21 bases between them. The germline V gene encodes CDR1 SGHAT and CDR2 FQNNGV. CDR3 protein: CASSPLAQNGGTQYF. In nucleotides, the CDR3 is TGTGCCAGCAGCCCTCTGGCGCAAAATGGAGGGACGCAGTATTTT.

This clone appeared a few times. This chain joins TRBV28 and TRBJ1-2; a possible D gene is TRBD1 (6 bases). Per the germline V gene, CDR1 is MDHEN and CDR2 is SYDVKM. V was pared by 7 bases and J by 2 bases, with 11 bases between. CDR3 length: 13 residues. CDR3 DNA sequence: TGTGCCAGCATCGGACAGAGGAACTATGGCTACACCTTC. It yields the protein CASIGQRNYGYTF.

The CDR3 here is CASSLEGGKTEAFF. CDR3 sequence (DNA): TGTGCCAGCAGCTTAGAAGGGGGGAAAACTGAAGCTTTCTTT. The gene calls are TRBV11-3 and TRBJ1-1; possible D gene TRBD1, 6 bases. Trimming pared 0 bases from V and 5 bases from J, leaving 10 bases between. Germline loops: CDR1 SGHNT, CDR2 YENEEA. The CDR3 runs to 14 residues. The complete variable domain, with remaining parts taken from reference TRBV11-3 and TRBJ1-1, reads EAGVVQSPRYKIIEKKQPVAFWCNPISGHNTLYWYLQNLGQGPELLIRYENEEAVDDSQLPKDRFSAERLKGVDSTLKIQPAELGDSAVYLCASSLEGGKTEAFFGQGTRLTVV.

V and J are TRBV30 and TRBJ2-2, with D possibly being TRBD1 (5 bases). This CDR3 has 14 residues. Germline loops: CDR1 GTSNPN, CDR2 SVGIG (reference sequence). V lost 1 base and J 4 bases, leaving 10 bases between the germline ends. CDR3 DNA sequence: TGTGCCTGGAGTGGACAGTCCACCACCGGGGAGCTGTTTTTT. This codes for CAWSGQSTTGELFF.

The V gene is TRBV7-2, the J gene TRBJ1-1; D is unclear. Trimming stripped 1 base from V and 4 bases from J, with 4 bases between. CDR1 is SGHTA and CDR2 is FQGNSA in the germline V gene. The CDR3 spans 12 residues. The CDR3 region is CASSLGVTEAFF. The CDR3 nucleotides are TGTGCCAGCAGCTTAGGGGTCACTGAAGCTTTCTTT.

Points on this clone: This specimen includes other DNA sequences encoding the same CDR3. The genes are TRBV11-2 and TRBJ2-7, with D uncertain. CDR1 is SGHAT, CDR2 FQNNGV, per germline. The CDR3 runs 13 residues. V was cut by 1 base and J by 3 bases, with 7 bases left in between. The CDR3 is CASSLGVSYEQYF. The CDR3 region has the DNA TGTGCCAGCAGCTTAGGAGTGAGCTACGAGCAGTACTTC.

The gene calls are TRBV20-1 and TRBJ2-1; unclear D gene. There are 10 residues in the CDR3. CDR1 and CDR2 (germline): DFQATT, SNEGSKA (reference sequence). Trimming left V 1 base short and J 9 bases short, with 4 bases between. The chain's CDR3 is CSARVGEQFF. DNA for the CDR3: TGCAGTGCTAGAGTCGGTGAGCAGTTCTTC.

The J gene is TRBJ1-2, the V gene TRBV28; no clear D gene. V dropped 2 bases and J dropped 5 bases, with 12 bases sitting between them. This CDR3 has 14 amino acids. The germline V gene has CDR1 MDHEN and CDR2 SYDVKM. This CDR3 reads CASSLKGSFYGYTF. The CDR3 DNA follows: TGTGCCAGCAGTTTAAAGGGCAGCTTTTATGGCTACACCTTC.

The chain uses TRBV13 and TRBJ2-3, with TRBD2 identical over 10 bases. V shed 4 bases, J shed 4 bases, and the junction held 2 bases outside the gene matches. The CDR3 extends over 14 amino acids. Germline-derived CDR1 and CDR2 are PRHDT and FYEKMQ (reference sequence). The CDR3 region has the DNA TGTGCCAGCAGCTCCGGACTAGCGGCAGATACGCAGTATTTT. Its protein product is CASSSGLAADTQYF.

The chain employs TRBV27 and TRBJ2-1, with 9 bases fitting TRBD1. The CDR3 has 15 amino acids. Germline loops: CDR1 MNHEY, CDR2 SMNVEV (reference sequence). With V trimmed by 5 bases and J by 1 base, 3 bases remained unmatched. The CDR3 DNA sequence: TGTGCCAGCAGTCGTGGACAGGGGTCCTACAATGAGCAGTTCTTC. It translates to CASSRGQGSYNEQFF.

This clone was picked up many times. This sample includes further DNA sequences coding for the same CDR3. This chain joins TRBV11-2 and TRBJ1-5; the D is unclear. The germline V gene encodes CDR1 SGHAT and CDR2 FQNNGV. Trimming removed 3 bases at V and 0 bases at J, with 6 bases between. The CDR3 extends over 14 amino acids. CDR3 in amino acids: CASSLSDSNQPQHF. The CDR3 region has the DNA TGTGCCAGCAGCTTGTCAGATAGCAATCAGCCCCAGCATTTT.

The J gene is TRBJ2-5, the V gene TRBV11-3, with 16 positions matching TRBD2. CDR1 is SGHNT, CDR2 YENEEA, per germline. The trim removed 5 bases at V and 1 base at J, leaving 4 bases unmatched. The CDR3 is 17 residues long. The CDR3 loop reads CASSVGLAGGVQETQYF. Written as DNA, the CDR3 is TGTGCCAGCAGCGTGGGACTAGCGGGGGGGGTCCAAGAGACCCAGTACTTC. Based on the CDR3 plus reference TRBV11-3 and TRBJ2-5, the full variable domain is EAGVVQSPRYKIIEKKQPVAFWCNPISGHNTLYWYLQNLGQGPELLIRYENEEAVDDSQLPKDRFSAERLKGVDSTLKIQPAELGDSAVYLCASSVGLAGGVQETQYFGPGTRLLVL.

The chain uses TRBV11-2 and TRBJ2-1; D possibly matches TRBD1 or TRBD2 (5 bases each). This CDR3 contains 15 residues. Germline V CDR1 and CDR2: SGHAT, FQNNGV. Deletions cut 5 bases from V and 0 bases from J, with 11 bases between. This CDR3 is CASSEGRSSYNEQFF. The CDR3 DNA reads as TGTGCCAGCAGCGAGGGACGGAGCTCCTACAATGAGCAGTTCTTC.

About this clone: The junction does not match germline at one end; this may be a read error. The chain joins TRBV6-1 to TRBJ2-7; the match to TRBD1 covers 11 bases. Germline loops: CDR1 MNHNS, CDR2 SASEGT. The CDR3 runs 9 residues. CDR3 in amino acids: CALLGQGEF. The CDR3 nucleotides are TGTGCCCTCCTGGGACAGGGGGAGTTC.